Below are 4 T cell receptor beta chains sequenced from a single sample in a study of blood T cell repertoires in COVID-19. TCRdb keeps only in-frame clones here, not all; method: immunoSEQ multiplex PCR. This table has around 300,000 clones, 90% appearing once. The specimen sequenced was PBMCs or T cells enriched from blood (not recorded which). The receptors come from a woman aged 18-29 years with acute COVID-19.

This clone came up once. The gene calls are TRBV25-1 and TRBJ2-5; possibly TRBD2 for D (5 bases). The germline gives CDR1 MGHDK, CDR2 SYGVNS. CDR3 length: 16 residues. V was clipped by 3 bases and J by 5 bases, with 19 bases between them. For the CDR3, the DNA is TGTGCCAGCAGTGAGGGCGGTGTAGGGTGGGAGGAGACCCAGTACTTC. It codes for CASSEGGVGWEETQYF.

V and J are TRBV27 and TRBJ1-2; tentatively, D is TRBD1 (5 bases). The V and J ends lost 0 bases and 4 bases respectively, with 9 bases between them. The CDR3 has 14 amino acids. CDR1 MNHEY and CDR2 SMNVEV come from the germline V gene (reference sequence). CDR3 residues: CASSLSGRSYGYTF. As DNA, the CDR3 is TGTGCCAGCAGTTTATCGGGGCGATCCTATGGCTACACCTTC.

This chain links TRBV11-3 with TRBJ1-4; 10 nucleotides match TRBD1. This CDR3 has 16 amino acids. Looked up from germline, CDR1 is SGHNT and CDR2 is YENEEA. The V gene end was trimmed by 5 bases and the J gene end by 2 bases; junction bases not matched to a gene: 5. The DNA for the CDR3 is TGTGCCAGCAGCGCCCGGGACAGGGGCACTAATGAAAAACTGTTTTTT. It translates to CASSARDRGTNEKLFF.

This chain uses TRBV9 with TRBJ1-1; the match to TRBD1 covers 8 bases. Per the germline V gene, CDR1 is SGDLS and CDR2 is YYNGEE. The CDR3 sequence is 14 residues long. V trimming: 2 bases; J trimming: 6 bases; junction bases outside the gene matches: 6. The CDR3 nucleotides are TGTGCCAGCAGCGTGACAGGGGAGGAATCTGAAGCTTTCTTT. Translating gives CASSVTGEESEAFF.